Listed here are 6 T cell receptor beta chains from one sample, sequenced in a study of blood T cell repertoires in COVID-19. TCRdb's table, derived via immunoSEQ multiplex PCR, lists solely in-frame clones and lacks some. The sample has 100,000 to 120,000 clones, approximately 70% seen once. Sequenced input: peripheral blood. These receptor sequences come from a woman in her sixties or seventies with acute or convalescent COVID-19.

The rearrangement links TRBV28 to TRBJ1-1, with TRBD1 as a possible D gene (6 bases). Germline CDR1 MDHEN, CDR2 SYDVKM. There are 11 residues in the CDR3. Trimming shortened V by 2 bases and J by 10 bases, and 8 bases separated the two germline ends. DNA of the CDR3: TGTGCCAGCAGTTTAGCCAGGGGAGCTTTCTTT. It yields the protein CASSLARGAFF.

J is TRBJ1-5 and V is TRBV24-1; D might be TRBD1 (6 bases). This CDR3 contains 14 residues. Germline V CDR1 and CDR2: KGHDR, SFDVKD. Deletions cut 5 bases from V and 3 bases from J, with 10 bases between. The CDR3 DNA reads as TGTGCCACCAGTGCTGGGGGCCCCAATCAGCCCCAGCATTTT. Its protein product is CATSAGGPNQPQHF.

The chain is built from TRBV4-2 and TRBJ2-5; 9 bases are a match to TRBD2. Trimming cost V 1 base and J 3 bases; bases outside gene matches: 6. Germline V gene lookup returns CDR1 LGHNA and CDR2 YNFKEQ. The CDR3 runs 16 residues. The CDR3 DNA follows: TGTGCCAGCAGCCAAGCGGCGGGGGGGCGGGAAGAGACCCAGTACTTC. Translating it yields CASSQAAGGREETQYF.

This clone occurred many times. This rearrangement joins TRBV18 to TRBJ1-1; 8 bases are a match to TRBD1. Germline V gene data show CDR1 as KGHSH and CDR2 as LQKENI. This CDR3 contains 14 residues. With 4 bases clipped from V and 11 bases from J, the junction kept 12 bases outside the gene matches. The CDR3 DNA is TGTGCCAGCTCACAAACCAACGGACAGGGTGACGCTTTCTTT. Translating gives CASSQTNGQGDAFF.

The chain carries TRBV6-5 and TRBJ2-7; D is possibly TRBD1 (6 bases). Germline V CDR1 and CDR2: MNHEY, SVGAGI. This CDR3 has 13 amino acids. The V gene lost 6 bases and the J gene lost 6 bases, with 15 bases spanning the gap. CDR3 DNA: TGTGCCAGCAGGGGTCAGACAGGATCCGAGCAGTACTTC. This gives the protein CASRGQTGSEQYF.

The chain recombines TRBV28 with TRBJ1-1; 9 bases line up with TRBD1. Germline CDR1 MDHEN, CDR2 SYDVKM. With V trimmed by 6 bases and J by 4 bases, 9 bases remained unmatched. The CDR3 is 15 residues long. CDR3 in DNA: TGTGCCAGCAGCAAAAACAGGGGGCTTATCACTGAAGCTTTCTTT. Protein sequence: CASSKNRGLITEAFF.